What follows are 24 T cell receptor beta chains derived from one specimen sequenced in a study of chemoradiotherapy in HPV16-positive cancers. Clones were sequenced by immunoSEQ multiplex PCR, and TCRdb holds only the in-frame ones, with some missing. The table shows around 1,700 clones, with 89% occurring only once. This specimen was tumor tissue, taken from a patient who underwent chemoradiotherapy. The receptor source for this set is a human donor with HPV-associated anogenital cancer.

The V call is TRBV6-5, the J call TRBJ2-5; possibly TRBD1 for D (7 bases). The end of the DNA aligns better with TRBJ2-7, so the J call may be wrong. This CDR3 region has 14 residues. Germline lookup yields CDR1 MNHEY and CDR2 SVGAGI. This CDR3 reads CASRSPQGRHEQYF. The DNA of the CDR3 is TGTGCCAGCAGATCTCCACAGGGGAGGCACGAGCAGTACTTC.

The V gene is TRBV4-3, the J gene TRBJ1-5; tentative D call: TRBD1 (5 bases). The CDR3 extends over 16 amino acids. CDR1 is LGHNA and CDR2 is YSLEER in the germline V gene. The ends were cut back, 0 bases at V and 6 bases at J, with 15 bases in the middle. This chain's CDR3 is CASSQERQSYGQPQHF. The CDR3 region has the DNA TGCGCCAGCAGCCAAGAGCGACAGAGTTATGGTCAGCCCCAGCATTTT.

The J gene is TRBJ2-1, the V gene TRBV5-1; D possibly matches TRBD1 or TRBD2 (5 bases each). V gave up 4 bases and J gave up 3 bases, with 17 bases separating them. Germline V gene lookup returns CDR1 SGHRS and CDR2 YFSETQ. This CDR3 region has 16 residues. Here the CDR3 DNA reads TGCGCCAGCAGCCCCGGGGCTAATGGGGACTACAATGAGCAGTTCTTC. It yields the protein CASSPGANGDYNEQFF.

This chain connects TRBV9 to TRBJ2-1; a possible D gene is TRBD1 (6 bases). V lost 0 bases to trimming and J lost 5 bases, with 12 bases between them. From germline, CDR1 is SGDLS and CDR2 YYNGEE. CDR3 length equals 15 residues. In nucleotides, the CDR3 is TGTGCCAGCAGCGTAGGGGCAGGGGTCGACAATGAGCAGTTCTTC. Translation: CASSVGAGVDNEQFF.

This clone was seen only once. The V call is TRBV14, the J call TRBJ1-3; D is possibly TRBD1 (5 bases). In germline, CDR1 is SGHDN, CDR2 FVKESK. The germline V and J ends were trimmed by 0 bases and 0 bases, with 15 bases remaining between them. CDR3 length: 18 amino acids. In nucleotides, the CDR3 is TGTGCCAGCAGCCAAGAACGGGGGAGGGCCCTCTCTGGAAACACCATATATTTT. Protein sequence: CASSQERGRALSGNTIYF.

This clone appeared a few times. The chain combines TRBV5-6 with TRBJ2-1; no clear D. Germline lookup yields CDR1 SGHDT and CDR2 YYEEEE. V was pared by 0 bases and J by 3 bases, with 13 bases between. The CDR3 extends over 16 amino acids. The CDR3 loop is CASSLDLIQDYNEQFF. CDR3 DNA sequence: TGTGCCAGCAGCTTGGACCTTATTCAGGACTACAATGAGCAGTTCTTC.

There are a few counts of this clone. The CDR3 DNA reads as TGTGCCAGCAGCCCCGGTTCCGGGTATGAGCAGTTCTTC. It encodes CASSPGSGYEQFF. The V and J genes are TRBV6-5 and TRBJ2-1; no reliable D call. Trimming left V 6 bases short and J 8 bases short, with 14 bases between. The V gene's germline CDR1 is MNHEY and CDR2 SVGAGI. The CDR3 spans 13 residues.

The count of this clone is one. CDR3 bases: TGTGCCTGGGAACGAACAGGGGGCTATGGCTACACCTTC. Protein: CAWERTGGYGYTF. The gene calls are TRBV30 and TRBJ1-2, with 8 positions matching TRBD1. From germline, CDR1 is GTSNPN and CDR2 SVGIG (reference sequence). V lost 5 bases and J lost 4; bases outside the gene matches: 6. The CDR3 contains 13 residues.

The V gene is TRBV5-1, the J gene TRBJ2-3; D is undetermined. There are 15 residues in the CDR3. Germline values: CDR1 SGHRS, CDR2 YFSETQ. The ends were cut back, 0 bases at V and 2 bases at J, with 10 bases in the middle. CDR3 sequence reads: CASSLEPLDTDTQYF. The CDR3 DNA follows: TGCGCCAGCAGCTTGGAGCCTCTCGACACAGATACGCAGTATTTT.

The chain links TRBV7-2 to TRBJ2-5; TRBD2 is a possible D gene (5 bases). V was trimmed by 5 bases and J by 2 bases, leaving 21 bases between them. CDR1 is SGHTA, CDR2 FQGNSA, per germline. This CDR3 contains 17 residues. The CDR3 region has the DNA TGTGCCAGCAGCGAAAACCCGGTAACCGGGGTGCAAGAGACCCAGTACTTC. Translation gives CASSENPVTGVQETQYF. Together with reference TRBV7-2 and TRBJ2-5, the CDR3 gives the full variable domain: GAGVSQSPSNKVTEKGKDVELRCDPISGHTALYWYRQSLGQGLEFLIYFQGNSAPDKSGLPSDRFSAERTGGSVSTLTIQRTQQEDSAVYLCASSENPVTGVQETQYFGPGTRLLVL.

This chain joins TRBV30 and TRBJ2-7; D is tentatively TRBD1 or TRBD2 (5 bases each). Trimming left V 6 bases short and J 3 bases short, with 15 bases between. This CDR3 has 13 amino acids. Germline CDR1 reads GTSNPN; CDR2 reads SVGIG (reference sequence). The DNA for the CDR3 is TGTGCCTGTTCCCGGGACGGGCACTACGAGCAGTACTTC. The encoded protein is CACSRDGHYEQYF.

The genes are TRBV30 and TRBJ2-7; D is undetermined. Germline-derived CDR1 and CDR2 are GTSNPN and SVGIG (reference sequence). The CDR3 contains 15 residues. V was trimmed by 0 bases and J by 9 bases, leaving 21 bases between them. CDR3 DNA: TGTGCCTGGAGTGTAAAGGGATGGAGCTACGAGAGGCAGTACGTC. Translating it yields CAWSVKGWSYERQYV.

The J gene is TRBJ2-7, the V gene TRBV7-9; D unclear. CDR1 and CDR2 (germline): SEHNR, FQNEAQ (reference sequence). The CDR3 is 13 residues long. V was clipped by 5 bases and J by 2 bases, with 10 bases between them. The CDR3 region is CASSPTATYEQYV. In DNA form, the CDR3 reads TGTGCCAGCAGCCCGACGGCAACCTACGAGCAGTACGTC.

The chain is built from TRBV11-2 and TRBJ2-5, with 14 nucleotides matching TRBD2. The CDR3 loop spans 18 amino acids. Germline values: CDR1 SGHAT, CDR2 FQNNGV. V gave up 5 bases and J gave up 5 bases; unmatched junction bases: 13. This CDR3 reads CASSPGTSGGLAKETQYF. The CDR3 region has the DNA TGTGCCAGCAGCCCGGGGACTAGCGGGGGACTGGCTAAGGAGACCCAGTACTTC.

CDR3 DNA sequence: TGCGCCAGCAGTCAACTGGGACAGCAAGAGACCCAGTACTTC. Its protein is CASSQLGQQETQYF. This chain uses TRBV5-1 with TRBJ2-5, with 7 nucleotides matching TRBD1. The CDR3 length is 14 residues. The ends lost 5 bases at V and 2 bases at J; junction bases unmatched: 6. Germline V gene sequence: CDR1 SGHRS, CDR2 YFSETQ. Full variable domain (remainder filled in from reference TRBV5-1 and TRBJ2-5): KAGVTQTPRYLIKTRGQQVTLSCSPISGHRSVSWYQQTPGQGLQFLFEYFSETQRNKGNFPGRFSGRQFSNSRSEMNVSTLELGDSALYLCASSQLGQQETQYFGPGTRLLVL.

The CDR3 is CASSLGGRADEQFF. The CDR3 nucleotides are TGTGCCAGCAGCCTGGGGGGCAGGGCGGATGAGCAGTTCTTC. V usage is TRBV7-3 and J usage is TRBJ2-1, with D possibly being TRBD1 or TRBD2 (6 bases each). V was shortened by 5 bases and J by 8 bases, with 16 bases between the two germline ends. CDR1 and CDR2 from the germline V gene are SGHTA and FQGTGA. The length of the CDR3 is 14 residues.

This chain connects TRBV30 to TRBJ1-2; D is unclear. There are 11 residues in the CDR3. V lost 3 bases and J lost 6, with 8 bases in between. CDR1 GTSNPN and CDR2 SVGIG come from the germline V gene (reference sequence). The chain's CDR3 is CAWRRADGYTF. The CDR3 DNA sequence: TGTGCCTGGAGGAGGGCGGATGGCTACACCTTC.

The V call is TRBV29-1, the J call TRBJ2-3; TRBD2 agrees at 9 bases. Trimming removed 3 bases from V and 6 bases from J; junction bases left unmatched: 4. The CDR3 spans 13 residues. From germline, CDR1 is SQVTM and CDR2 ANQGSEA. The DNA for the CDR3 is TGCAGCGTTGATAAGCGGGGGGTGGATACGCAGTATTTT. It yields the protein CSVDKRGVDTQYF.

This rearrangement joins TRBV30 to TRBJ1-1; tentatively, D is TRBD1 (5 bases). The V end lost 8 bases, the J end lost 2 bases, and 15 bases lay between the germline ends. This CDR3 is built from 13 residues. CDR1 GTSNPN and CDR2 SVGIG come from the germline V gene (reference sequence). The chain's CDR3 is CAGRGQINTEAFF. Here the CDR3 DNA reads TGTGCCGGCCGGGGCCAGATAAACACTGAAGCTTTCTTT.

The chain has TRBV10-3 and TRBJ2-3, with a weak D call TRBD2 (5 bases). CDR1 is ENHRY and CDR2 is SYGVKD in the germline V gene. V was clipped by 6 bases and J by 2 bases, with 9 bases between them. The CDR3 runs to 13 residues. This CDR3 is CAISPSYTDTQYF. The CDR3 DNA follows: TGTGCCATCAGCCCTAGCTACACAGATACGCAGTATTTT.

V gene TRBV18 combines with J gene TRBJ1-1, with D perhaps matching TRBD1 (6 bases). Germline V gene data show CDR1 as KGHSH and CDR2 as LQKENI. V gave up 6 bases and J gave up 4 bases, with 24 bases separating them. CDR3 length: 17 amino acids. CDR3: CASSSIYRVQGPTEAFF. The DNA of the CDR3 is TGTGCCAGCTCGTCTATATACAGGGTTCAGGGGCCCACTGAAGCTTTCTTT.

The chain uses TRBV7-4 and TRBJ1-2; TRBD1 is a possible D gene (5 bases). From germline, CDR1 is SGHVT and CDR2 SQSDAQ. V lost 0 bases and J 5 bases, leaving 10 bases between the germline ends. CDR3 length: 14 residues. The CDR3 is CASSLAGAGYGYTF. The DNA of the CDR3 is TGTGCCAGCAGCTTAGCCGGGGCTGGATATGGCTACACCTTC.

V gene TRBV5-1 combines with J gene TRBJ2-2; 7 bases map to TRBD2. The CDR3 runs to 15 residues. Trimming took 3 bases from V and 1 from J; bases not matched to a gene: 3. Germline CDR1 reads SGHRS; CDR2 reads YFSETQ. The CDR3 DNA reads TGCGCCAGCAGCTCGGGACTACAGAACACCGGGGAGCTGTTTTTT. This codes for CASSSGLQNTGELFF.

The V call is TRBV6-1, the J call TRBJ2-7; maybe TRBD1 (7 bases). This CDR3 is 15 amino acids long. CDR1 MNHNS and CDR2 SASEGT come from the germline V gene. The V and J ends lost 7 bases and 5 bases respectively, with 21 bases between them. In nucleotides, the CDR3 is TGTGCCAGCACCCCTTATGGGGCAGGGGGGCACGAGCAGTACTTC. Protein: CASTPYGAGGHEQYF.